The 24 T cell receptor beta chains below all came from one sample that was sequenced in a study of T cell clonality in common variable immunodeficiency. Produced via immunoSEQ multiplex PCR; TCRdb's table is partial and in-frame only. Observed in the sample are about 64,000 clones, none of them singletons. The sequenced material came from peripheral blood mononuclear cells. Receptor source: a person aged 18 to 70 in good health.

The sample holds many counts of this clone. The CDR3 extends 3 residues past the end of the read, so its final part is completed from the germline J gene. The genes are TRBV12-3 or TRBV12-4 and TRBJ1-4; D perhaps matches TRBD1 (6 bases). V was trimmed by 5 bases and J by 8 bases, leaving 21 bases between them. The CDR3 sequence is 16 residues long. The CDR3 DNA, read in part, is TGTGCCAGCAGTCCAAGCCTACAGGGTGGTGGGGAAAAA. It specifies CASSPSLQGGGEK. The CDR3, in full, reads CASSPSLQGGGEKLFF.

This clone has a count of ten or more. The sequence runs out 3 residues before the end of the CDR3; the remainder is reconstructed from the germline J gene. The rearrangement links TRBV18 to TRBJ2-1, with a tentative D call TRBD2 (6 bases). Germline V gene data show CDR1 as KGHSH and CDR2 as LQKENI. This CDR3 is 14 amino acids long. The germline V and J ends were trimmed by 7 bases and 0 bases, with 10 bases remaining between them. CDR3: CASWGERSYNEQFF. The CDR3 DNA, read in part, is TGTGCCAGCTGGGGGGAGCGCTCCTACAATGAG.

This clone showed up many times. The CDR3 extends 3 residues past the end of the read, so its final part is completed from the germline J gene. This sequence joins TRBV14 and TRBJ2-3, with a weak D call TRBD1 (6 bases). The CDR3 loop spans 14 amino acids. CDR1 and CDR2 (germline): SGHDN, FVKESK. V was pared by 3 bases and J by 5 bases, with 12 bases between. Partial CDR3 DNA: TGTGCCAGCAGCCAGGTCGTGACAGGAGATACG. This sequence encodes CASSQVVTGDT. The full CDR3 is CASSQVVTGDTQYF.

Ten or more counts support this clone. The read finishes 3 residues shy of the CDR3 end, and the germline J gene is used to complete it. This chain connects TRBV4-1 to TRBJ2-1, with 11 nucleotides matching TRBD2. Germline CDR1 reads MGHRA; CDR2 reads YSYEKL. With V trimmed by 6 bases and J by 7 bases, 11 bases remained unmatched. This CDR3 has 16 amino acids. Partial CDR3 DNA: TGCGCCAGCAGGAATATACTAGCGGGAGTAGGGAATGAG. Translated: CASRNILAGVGNE. The entire CDR3 is CASRNILAGVGNEQFF.

This clone was recorded many times. The read ends 3 residues before the CDR3 terminus; that terminus is restored from the germline J gene. This chain connects TRBV7-2 to TRBJ1-4; D might be TRBD1 (5 bases). Germline V CDR1 and CDR2: SGHTA, FQGNSA. V lost 2 bases and J 7 bases, leaving 11 bases between the germline ends. CDR3 length: 14 amino acids. The sequenced part of the CDR3 DNA is TGTGCCAGCAGCTTAAGGGGATTAGGTGAAAAA. Translation gives CASSLRGLGEK. The full CDR3 protein reads CASSLRGLGEKLFF.

This clone was observed many times. The sequenced fragment ends 3 residues before the CDR3 boundary, so the rest is inferred from the germline J gene. V and J are TRBV30 and TRBJ1-5; D is possibly TRBD1 (6 bases). CDR1 and CDR2 from the germline V gene are GTSNPN and SVGIG (reference sequence). This CDR3 contains 13 residues. The V gene lost 5 bases and the J gene lost 8 bases, with 16 bases spanning the gap. The CDR3 loop reads CAWGYREGKPQHF. Partial CDR3 DNA: TGTGCCTGGGGGTACAGGGAGGGAAAGCCC.

This clone was counted ten times or more. The sequenced fragment ends 3 residues before the CDR3 boundary, so the rest is inferred from the germline J gene. This chain joins TRBV2 and TRBJ2-1, with TRBD2 matching over 7 bases. V was pared by 3 bases and J by 6 bases, with 14 bases of the junction left unmatched. CDR3 size: 17 residues. Germline loops: CDR1 SNHLY, CDR2 FYNNEI. CDR3 DNA (partial): TGTGCCAGCAGTGATCGGGGTCCGGGAGCGGGGCTCAATGAG. It codes for CASSDRGPGAGLNE. The entire CDR3 protein is CASSDRGPGAGLNEQFF.

This clone has a count of ten or more. The read terminates 3 residues before the CDR3 end, so the remaining end is supplied by the germline J gene. This rearrangement joins TRBV6-1 to TRBJ1-6; the D gene is possibly TRBD1 (5 bases). The CDR3 consists of 16 residues. Trimming took off 1 base at V and 6 bases at J, with 13 bases between the two ends. Germline loops: CDR1 MNHNS, CDR2 SASEGT. Here the CDR3 reads CASSEVGQGVNSPLHF. CDR3 DNA (partial): TGTGCCAGCAGTGAAGTGGGCCAGGGTGTTAATTCACCC.

This clone has at least ten counts. Sequencing ends 3 residues short of the CDR3 end; the germline J gene provides the rest. The chain carries TRBV5-1 and TRBJ1-2; possible D gene TRBD1, 5 bases. The ends were cut back, 4 bases at V and 6 bases at J, with 13 bases in the middle. This CDR3 is built from 13 residues. Germline V CDR1 and CDR2: SGHRS, YFSETQ. The sequenced CDR3 bases are TGCGCCAGCAGCCCCGGACATTCCCATGGC. This translates into CASSPGHSHG. The full CDR3 sequence reads CASSPGHSHGYTF.

This clone showed up many times. The read halts 3 residues ahead of the CDR3 end, with the missing end drawn from the germline J gene. This sequence joins TRBV19 and TRBJ2-3; D unclear. The V end was cut by 3 bases, the J end by 6 bases, with 7 bases between. CDR1 is LNHDA, CDR2 SQIVND, per germline (reference sequence). The CDR3 has 12 amino acids. Partial CDR3 DNA: TGTGCCAGTAGTATTGCCAGTGATACG. Amino acids: CASSIASDT. In full, the CDR3 is CASSIASDTQYF.

This clone came up many times. Read coverage stops 3 residues before the CDR3 terminus; the germline J gene supplies the remainder. The V call is TRBV30, the J call TRBJ2-7, with 7 positions matching TRBD1. The junction had 8 bases not matched to a gene; V was cut back by 2 bases and J by 4 bases. The CDR3 loop spans 14 amino acids. Germline CDR1 GTSNPN, CDR2 SVGIG (reference sequence). The sequenced CDR3 bases are TGTGCCTGGAGTAGGGGACAGAGCCCTTACGAG. Translated, it gives CAWSRGQSPYE. The CDR3, in full, reads CAWSRGQSPYEQYF.

At least ten counts were recorded for this clone. The read is 3 residues too short to cover the CDR3 end, so that end is filled in from the germline J gene. The rearrangement links TRBV2 to TRBJ2-3; 11 bases align to TRBD2. Germline V gene sequence: CDR1 SNHLY, CDR2 FYNNEI. CDR3 length: 18 residues. J was trimmed by 6 bases and V by 1 base; bases with no gene match: 12. CDR3 sequence: CASSEGGPSGGREDTQYF. Partial CDR3 DNA: TGTGCCAGCAGTGAAGGAGGTCCTAGCGGGGGGAGGGAGGATACG.

This clone has a handful of counts. The read terminates 3 residues ahead of where the CDR3 ends, so the germline J gene completes it. The chain combines TRBV7-9 with TRBJ2-1; TRBD1 might be the D (5 bases). CDR3 length equals 13 residues. Germline CDR1 and CDR2: SEHNR and FQNEAQ (reference sequence). Trimming removed 5 bases at V and 0 bases at J, with 5 bases between. Partial CDR3 DNA: TGTGCCAGCAGCGACAGCTCCTACAATGAG. Amino acids: CASSDSSYNE. From start to end, the CDR3 is CASSDSSYNEQFF.

This clone came up many times. Read coverage stops 3 residues before the CDR3 terminus; the germline J gene supplies the remainder. The chain has TRBV20-1 and TRBJ2-5, with 7 positions matching TRBD1. CDR1 and CDR2 (germline): DFQATT, SNEGSKA (reference sequence). With 5 bases clipped from V and 1 base from J, the junction kept 13 bases outside the gene matches. CDR3 length: 16 amino acids. The CDR3 spells CSARLSRDSVQETQYF. The CDR3 DNA, read in part, is TGCAGTGCTCGATTAAGCCGGGACAGCGTCCAAGAGACC.

In this sample, this clone turned up many times. Read coverage stops 3 residues before the CDR3 terminus; the germline J gene supplies the remainder. The chain recombines TRBV18 with TRBJ1-1; 10 bases match TRBD1. The ends lost 1 base at V and 4 bases at J; junction bases unmatched: 3. The CDR3 length is 15 residues. Germline CDR1 KGHSH, CDR2 LQKENI. The sequenced CDR3 bases are TGTGCCAGCTCACCACTAGGGGACAGGGGCACTGAA. Protein: CASSPLGDRGTE. The whole CDR3 sequence is CASSPLGDRGTEAFF.

At least ten counts were recorded for this clone. The read falls 3 residues short of the CDR3 end, and the missing part is taken from the germline J gene. The chain carries TRBV13 and TRBJ2-7; 7 bases align to TRBD1. Per germline, CDR1 PRHDT and CDR2 FYEKMQ (reference sequence). This CDR3 contains 15 residues. V gave up 2 bases and J gave up 6 bases; unmatched junction bases: 10. The sequenced CDR3 bases are TGTGCCAGCAGCTTAATGGCACAGGGGACGTCCGAG. Translation gives CASSLMAQGTSE. The full CDR3 is CASSLMAQGTSEQYF.

In the case of this clone: The junction shows a germline mismatch at one end, possibly a read error. The CDR3 end lies 3 residues beyond the end of the read and is filled in from the germline J gene. The chain employs TRBV7-9 and TRBJ2-7, with a weak D call TRBD1 (6 bases). The CDR3 sequence is 12 residues long. Germline CDR1 and CDR2: SEHNR and FQNEAQ (reference sequence). Here the CDR3 reads CSSSWDTYEQYF. Partial CDR3 DNA: TGTTCCAGCAGCTGGGACACATACGAG.

This clone was observed many times. CDR3 loop: CASSIAVGTVNEQYF. CDR3 bases read: TGTGCCAGTAGTATAGCCGTCGGGACAGTCAACGAG. J is TRBJ2-7 and V is TRBV19; TRBD1 aligns across 7 bases. The read stops 3 residues short of the end of the CDR3; the missing end is completed from the germline J gene. V was pared by 1 base and J by 5 bases, with 8 bases of the junction left unmatched. CDR1 is LNHDA and CDR2 is SQIVND in the germline V gene (reference sequence). There are 15 residues in the CDR3. Variable domain in full (rest from reference TRBV19 and TRBJ2-7): DGGITQSPKYLFRKEGQNVTLSCEQNLNHDAMYWYRQDPGQGLRLIYYSQIVNDFQKGDIAEGYSVSREKKESFPLTVTSAQKNPTAFYLCASSIAVGTVNEQYFGPGTRLTVT.

This clone was picked up many times. The read comes to an end 3 residues before the CDR3 does, leaving the germline J gene to fill in the end. The chain uses TRBV11-2 and TRBJ1-2; D gene unclear. The V end was cut by 5 bases, the J end by 4 bases, with 14 bases between. Germline CDR1 SGHAT, CDR2 FQNNGV. CDR3 length: 14 residues. The sequenced part of the CDR3 DNA is TGTGCCAGCAGCCTTCCCCCAGGCAGCTATGGC. Translated: CASSLPPGSYG. The entire CDR3 sequence reads CASSLPPGSYGYTF.

Many counts were recorded for this clone. Partial CDR3 DNA: TGTGCCAGTAGTGCGACAGGAATCTACAATGAG. This gives the protein CASSATGIYNE. The complete CDR3 sequence is CASSATGIYNEQFF. The chain links TRBV19 to TRBJ2-1; TRBD1 might be the D (6 bases). The missing CDR3 end, 3 residues past where the read stops, is filled in from the germline J gene. The length of the CDR3 is 14 residues. Germline V gives CDR1 LNHDA, CDR2 SQIVND (reference sequence). V lost 5 bases and J 3 bases, leaving 11 bases between the germline ends.

The table lists this clone with many counts. The read halts 3 residues ahead of the CDR3 end, with the missing end drawn from the germline J gene. The chain links TRBV19 to TRBJ2-3; a possible D gene is TRBD2 (6 bases). Germline assignment: CDR1 LNHDA and CDR2 SQIVND (reference sequence). This CDR3 is built from 15 residues. V dropped 4 bases and J dropped 0 bases, with 11 bases sitting between them. Incomplete CDR3 DNA: TGTGCCAGTAGTAAGGACGGGACTAGCACAGATACG. It is translated as CASSKDGTSTDT. The whole CDR3 protein reads CASSKDGTSTDTQYF.

This clone was found many times. Read sequence stops 3 residues before the CDR3 end, and the germline J gene provides the missing end. The chain has TRBV19 and TRBJ1-2; the D gene is possibly TRBD1 (5 bases). The V gene lost 5 bases and the J gene lost 2 bases, with 6 bases spanning the gap. The germline V gene has CDR1 LNHDA and CDR2 SQIVND (reference sequence). The CDR3 has 12 residues. This CDR3 is CASSDRNYGYTF. The covered CDR3 bases are TGTGCCAGTAGTGACAGAAACTATGGC.

This clone was seen many times. CDR3 DNA (partial): TGTGCCATTTGGGACAGCTCCTACGAG. Its protein product is CAIWDSSYE. The complete CDR3 sequence is CAIWDSSYEQYF. The V and J genes are TRBV10-3 and TRBJ2-7; 7 bases map to TRBD1. The read gets to within 3 residues of the CDR3 end, and the germline J gene fills in the rest. This CDR3 is 12 amino acids long. The V gene end was trimmed by 9 bases and the J gene end by 0 bases; junction bases not matched to a gene: 2. Germline CDR1 ENHRY, CDR2 SYGVKD.

This clone was picked up many times. The observed sequence ends 3 residues before the CDR3 terminus, with the missing tail filled in from the germline J gene. V and J are TRBV19 and TRBJ2-2, with 11 bases lining up with TRBD2. J lost 5 bases, V lost 5 bases, and 7 bases had no gene match. The germline V gene encodes CDR1 LNHDA and CDR2 SQIVND (reference sequence). CDR3 length equals 16 residues. CDR3 bases read: TGTGCCAGTAGTTTAGGACTAGCGGGCGGTACCGGGGAG. It is translated as CASSLGLAGGTGE. In full, the CDR3 reads CASSLGLAGGTGELFF.